This T cell receptor beta chain comes out of a study of cytomegalovirus exposure and HLA in healthy donors. Germline CDR1 and CDR2: MNHEY and SMNVEV (reference sequence). V was trimmed by 0 bases and J by 3 bases, leaving 12 bases between them. The CDR3 runs 17 residues. It was with 60 Vbeta and 13 Jbeta primers that the PCR ran. This table comes from immunoSEQ multiplex PCR, and its TCRdb copy is limited to in-frame clones, with some not included. The sample contains approximately 150,000 clones, roughly 85% of which appear only once. This receptor was identified in a male donor in good health and CMV-seronegative. This sequence joins TRBV27 and TRBJ1-6; D remains unclear. The sequenced sample was PBMCs. The chain's CDR3 is CASSLSPFFGYNSPLHF. The CDR3 DNA sequence: TGTGCCAGCAGTTTATCTCCCTTCTTCGGCTATAATTCACCCCTCCACTTT.